This T cell receptor beta chain is from a study of blood T cell repertoires in COVID-19. Study context: Whether acute or convalescent, the COVID-19 samples came from the United States, Italy and Spain.

The V segment lost 5 bases and the J segment 5 bases; nucleotides outside the gene matches: 9. This CDR3 has 15 amino acids. In germline, CDR1 is MDHEN, CDR2 SYDVKM. Produced via immunoSEQ multiplex PCR; TCRdb's table is partial and in-frame only. The data contain hundreds of thousands of clones, about 89% of them singletons. Researchers sorted participants into cohorts using their self-reported clinical history. Recovered participants had two consecutive negative NP/OP PCR tests, healthcare professional clearance, or symptom resolution. The chain couples TRBV28 to TRBJ2-5; 9 nucleotides line up with TRBD1. This TCR derives from a woman aged 18-29 years who had recovered from COVID-19. Sequenced material: PBMCs or T cells enriched from blood (not recorded which). CDR3: CASSPWDRARETQYF. CDR3 coding DNA: TGTGCCAGCAGTCCGTGGGACAGGGCTAGGGAGACCCAGTACTTC.